Following are 30 T cell receptor beta chains from one sample sequenced in a study of blood T cells in healthy people across ages. Then a second PCR, running about 6 to 11 cycles, was carried out with a sample-barcoded 5' primer and a J-beta primer mix. TCRdb re-called the 5' RACE reads with MiXCR, one entry per CDR3 protein. Counted here are some 930,000 distinct CDR3 sequences, 25% to 30% occurring once; the ten biggest clones make up roughly 10%. These data were likewise used in another study, on T cells of mothers and their children.

The sample was blood. The origin of the receptors is a middle-aged woman in good health.

The chain is built from TRBV20-1 and TRBJ1-5, with 8 positions matching TRBD1. J gave up 0 bases and V 7 bases, and 14 bases lay outside the gene matches. The germline V gene encodes CDR1 DFQATT and CDR2 SNEGSKA (reference sequence). This CDR3 contains 17 residues. The CDR3 loop reads CSVQSTGVSNSNQPQHF. The DNA for the CDR3 is TGCAGTGTACAATCGACAGGGGTCTCAAATAGCAATCAGCCCCAGCATTTT.

This clonotype was observed a handful of times. At one end, the junction sequence differs from germline, possibly due to a read error. The V call is TRBV5-1, the J call TRBJ2-6; D perhaps matches TRBD1 (5 bases). The V gene's germline CDR1 is SGHRS and CDR2 YFSETQ. The CDR3 extends over 15 amino acids. CDR3 nucleotides: TGCGCCGCCAGCATTGGGAATTCTGGGGCCAGCGTCCTGACTTTC. Residues: CAASIGNSGASVLTF.

The genes are TRBV9 and TRBJ2-3; D is tentatively TRBD1 or TRBD2 (6 bases each). Germline-derived CDR1 and CDR2 are SGDLS and YYNGEE. This CDR3 region has 15 residues. Trimming removed 4 bases at V and 4 bases at J, with 16 bases between. CDR3 coding DNA: TGTGCCAGCAGCCTGAGGGGGGATGGTGCAGATACGCAGTATTTT. The encoded protein is CASSLRGDGADTQYF.

In this sample, this clonotype turned up many times. This chain connects TRBV29-1 to TRBJ2-3, with TRBD1 as a possible D gene (6 bases). This CDR3 comprises 15 residues. V was clipped by 0 bases and J by 2 bases, with 12 bases between them. Germline V gene sequence: CDR1 SQVTM, CDR2 ANQGSEA. CDR3 in DNA: TGCAGCGTTGAAGATATGAGGGGGAACACAGATACGCAGTATTTT. Translating it yields CSVEDMRGNTDTQYF.

This chain uses TRBV12-3 or TRBV12-4 with TRBJ1-2; D may be TRBD1 (5 bases). Trimming took off 1 base at V and 5 bases at J, with 11 bases between the two ends. The CDR3 runs to 14 residues. CDR3 sequence: CASSLEEGSYGYTF. In DNA form, the CDR3 reads TGTGCCAGCAGTTTAGAGGAGGGGTCGTATGGCTACACCTTC.

V usage is TRBV28 and J usage is TRBJ2-7; TRBD1 agrees at 9 bases. CDR3 size: 17 residues. Trimming removed 5 bases from V and 0 bases from J; junction bases left unmatched: 11. Germline CDR1 is MDHEN and CDR2 is SYDVKM. The CDR3 DNA is TGTGCCAGCAGTGCGCCGGGACAGGGTGGAAGCTCCTACGAGCAGTACTTC. This sequence encodes CASSAPGQGGSSYEQYF.

On this clonotype itself: At one of its ends the junction is not consistent with the germline gene, which may arise from a read error. The chain carries TRBV24-1 and TRBJ1-2; D call uncertain. Germline CDR1 KGHDR, CDR2 SFDVKD. The CDR3 covers 14 residues. CDR3 DNA: TGTGTCACCAGTGATTTTACTCTCGACTATGGCTACACCTTC. Its translation: CVTSDFTLDYGYTF.

This clonotype was seen at least ten times. The chain recombines TRBV7-2 with TRBJ2-4; D is unresolved. Trimming shortened V by 5 bases and J by 1 base, and 12 bases separated the two germline ends. Germline V gene data show CDR1 as SGHTA and CDR2 as FQGNSA. The CDR3 is 15 amino acids. The chain's CDR3 is CASSLGSGAKNIQYF. DNA for the CDR3: TGTGCCAGCAGCCTCGGGTCTGGTGCCAAAAACATTCAGTACTTC.

This chain uses TRBV20-1 with TRBJ1-2; TRBD1 is a possible D gene (6 bases). Trimming cost V 3 bases and J 4 bases, with 12 bases left between them. Germline V lookup: CDR1 DFQATT, CDR2 SNEGSKA (reference sequence). CDR3 length equals 13 residues. The CDR3 protein is CSARGARGYGYTF. The CDR3 DNA sequence: TGCAGTGCTAGGGGGGCGCGGGGCTATGGCTACACCTTC.

This clonotype turned up a few times. Possible read error: a much larger clone is one base away. The chain uses TRBV20-1 and TRBJ2-5; 7 bases fit TRBD2. Germline trimming cut 3 bases from V and 4 bases from J; bases unmatched to any gene: 8. Germline CDR1 is DFQATT and CDR2 is SNEGSKA (reference sequence). The CDR3 is 14 amino acids. CDR3 in DNA: TGCAGTGCTAGGGGGGTCAGCGGGGTAGAGACCCAGTACTTC. Protein sequence: CSARGVSGVETQYF.

This chain connects TRBV7-9 to TRBJ2-1, with 8 bases that match TRBD1. Germline CDR1 reads SEHNR; CDR2 reads FQNEAQ (reference sequence). CDR3 length: 14 amino acids. The V and J ends lost 5 bases and 10 bases, in that order; junction bases with no gene match: 10. The CDR3: CASSEGPGDREQFF. The CDR3 DNA reads as TGTGCCAGCAGCGAAGGACCGGGGGACAGGGAGCAGTTCTTC.

This clonotype was detected a few times. The chain is built from TRBV6-6 and TRBJ1-1; 8 nucleotides line up with TRBD1. The junction had 4 bases not matched to a gene; V was cut back by 7 bases and J by 3 bases. This CDR3 comprises 13 residues. Per the germline V gene, CDR1 is MNHNY and CDR2 is SVGAGI (reference sequence). The CDR3 here is CASTRTGYTEAFF. As DNA, the CDR3 is TGTGCCAGCACCAGGACAGGGTACACTGAAGCTTTCTTT.

The V call is TRBV5-1, the J call TRBJ2-3; D is unclear. The length of the CDR3 is 15 residues. Trimming stripped 0 bases from V and 8 bases from J, with 16 bases between. Germline lookup yields CDR1 SGHRS and CDR2 YFSETQ. The CDR3 spells CASSLAPETYGTQYF. CDR3 in DNA: TGCGCCAGCAGCTTGGCACCAGAAACTTACGGTACGCAGTATTTT. Full variable domain (remainder filled in from reference TRBV5-1 and TRBJ2-3): KAGVTQTPRYLIKTRGQQVTLSCSPISGHRSVSWYQQTPGQGLQFLFEYFSETQRNKGNFPGRFSGRQFSNSRSEMNVSTLELGDSALYLCASSLAPETYGTQYFGPGTRLTVL.

To note about this clonotype: This sequence may be a read error, since a much larger clone differs from it by one base. The J gene is TRBJ2-7, the V gene TRBV10-3, with D unclear. The CDR3 extends over 13 amino acids. The ends were cut back, 0 bases at V and 7 bases at J, with 10 bases in the middle. The germline CDR1 and CDR2 sequences are ENHRY and SYGVKD. DNA for the CDR3: TGTGCCATCAGTGAGTCAGTAAACAATGAGCAGTACTTC. Encoded protein: CAISESVNNEQYF.

This clonotype was detected only a few times. The chain combines TRBV18 with TRBJ2-1, with TRBD2 as a possible D gene (5 bases). V shed 2 bases and J shed 5 bases, with 13 bases lying between them. Per the germline V gene, CDR1 is KGHSH and CDR2 is LQKENI. The CDR3 has 15 residues. This CDR3 reads CASSPTGKRNNEQFF. For the CDR3, the DNA is TGTGCCAGCTCACCAACGGGGAAGCGAAACAATGAGCAGTTCTTC.

This clonotype was observed a single time. DNA for the CDR3: TGCAGTGCTAGAGTAGGGACACCCGGAACAACTGAAGCTTTCTTT. It translates to CSARVGTPGTTEAFF. J is TRBJ1-1 and V is TRBV20-1; a weak D match, TRBD1 (6 bases). Germline V gene sequence: CDR1 DFQATT, CDR2 SNEGSKA (reference sequence). Trimming removed 1 base at V and 5 bases at J, with 17 bases between. This CDR3 comprises 15 residues.

J is TRBJ2-5 and V is TRBV7-9, with 9 nucleotides matching TRBD1. Gene TRBJ2-7 matches the end of the DNA better, so the J call may be wrong. The CDR3 runs to 13 residues. Germline V gene data show CDR1 as SEHNR and CDR2 as FQNEAQ (reference sequence). CDR3 nucleotides: TGTGCCAGCAGCTGGGACAGGGCCGACGAGCAGTACTTC. It encodes CASSWDRADEQYF.

Concerning this clonotype: A much larger clone lies a single base off, so this may be a read error. V is TRBV28 and J is TRBJ2-7, with 11 bases identical to TRBD1. The CDR3 spans 16 residues. Germline trimming cut 2 bases from V and 4 bases from J; bases unmatched to any gene: 7. Per germline, CDR1 MDHEN and CDR2 SYDVKM. The CDR3 region is CASSLEGQGEDYEQYF. CDR3 DNA sequence: TGTGCCAGCAGTTTAGAGGGACAGGGGGAAGATTACGAGCAGTACTTC.

This clonotype came up a few times. A much larger clone differs from this one at a single base, so this may be a read error. V usage is TRBV6-6 and J usage is TRBJ1-2; the D gene is possibly TRBD1 (5 bases). Germline V CDR1 and CDR2: MNHNY, SVGAGI (reference sequence). The CDR3 is made up of 14 amino acids. CDR3: CASSYSGRVDGCTF. The CDR3 coding sequence is TGTGCCAGCAGTTACTCGGGCAGGGTGGATGGCTGCACCTTC.

Many counts were recorded for this clonotype. This rearrangement joins TRBV2 to TRBJ2-7, with TRBD1 identical over 7 bases. Germline CDR1 is SNHLY and CDR2 is FYNNEI. J gave up 5 bases and V 0 bases, and 10 bases lay outside the gene matches. The CDR3 covers 16 residues. The CDR3 is CASSEAVGRGGHEQYF. Written as DNA, the CDR3 is TGTGCCAGCAGTGAAGCCGTGGGGCGAGGGGGCCACGAGCAGTACTTC.

This sequence joins TRBV20-1 and TRBJ2-7; 12 bases are a match to TRBD1. This CDR3 has 14 residues. CDR1 is DFQATT, CDR2 SNEGSKA, per germline (reference sequence). Germline trimming cut 5 bases from V and 4 bases from J; bases unmatched to any gene: 6. As DNA, the CDR3 is TGCAGTGCTGACCGGGACAGGGGGCATTACGAGCAGTACTTC. Its protein product is CSADRDRGHYEQYF.

This clonotype was detected a few times. The chain combines TRBV27 with TRBJ2-7; D remains unclear. CDR3 length equals 15 residues. V lost 2 bases, J lost 0 bases, and 11 bases lay in between. The germline CDR1 and CDR2 sequences are MNHEY and SMNVEV (reference sequence). CDR3 amino acids: CASSLEWGSSYEQYF. The CDR3, as DNA: TGTGCCAGCAGTTTAGAGTGGGGTAGCTCCTACGAGCAGTACTTC.

About this clonotype: The germline gene is not matched at one end of the junction; a read error may be the cause. The chain uses TRBV4-3 and TRBJ2-5; D is uncertain. Germline assignment: CDR1 LGHNA and CDR2 YSLEER. The CDR3 has 14 amino acids. The CDR3 spells CASNQDYGQETQYF. As DNA, the CDR3 is TGCGCCAGCAACCAAGATTACGGACAAGAGACCCAGTACTTC.

V gene TRBV29-1 combines with J gene TRBJ2-3, with D unresolved. V was clipped by 3 bases and J by 0 bases, with 7 bases between them. This CDR3 comprises 13 residues. CDR1 and CDR2 (germline): SQVTM, ANQGSEA. CDR3 sequence: CSVDAQSTDTQYF. The CDR3 nucleotides are TGCAGCGTTGATGCGCAGAGCACAGATACGCAGTATTTT.

Regarding this clonotype: The junction differs from germline at one of its ends, possibly a read error. The V call is TRBV2, the J call TRBJ2-1; the D gene is possibly TRBD1 (6 bases). Germline assignment: CDR1 SNHLY and CDR2 FYNNEI. This CDR3 is built from 14 residues. The CDR3 DNA is TGTACCAGCCAAATAGGACAGACCACTAATGAGCAGTTCTTC. Residues: CTSQIGQTTNEQFF.

A few counts support this clonotype. The chain employs TRBV7-8 and TRBJ2-7, with 10 bases lining up with TRBD2. Germline CDR1 and CDR2: SGHVS and FQNEAQ. There are 16 residues in the CDR3. V lost 5 bases to trimming and J lost 6 bases; unmatched junction nucleotides: 13. The CDR3 sequence: CASSQRSGGAFFEQYF. The CDR3 region has the DNA TGTGCCAGCAGCCAAAGGAGCGGGGGGGCCTTTTTCGAGCAGTACTTC.

The sample holds many counts of this clonotype. The chain has TRBV7-3 and TRBJ1-1; D call uncertain. V was shortened by 2 bases and J by 1 base, with 5 bases between the two germline ends. CDR1 and CDR2 from the germline V gene are SGHTA and FQGTGA. This CDR3 is built from 13 residues. CDR3 residues: CASSLAANTEAFF. The CDR3 region has the DNA TGTGCCAGCAGCTTAGCCGCGAACACTGAAGCTTTCTTT. Full variable domain (outside the CDR3, taken from reference TRBV7-3 and TRBJ1-1): GAGVSQTPSNKVTEKGKYVELRCDPISGHTALYWYRQSLGQGPEFLIYFQGTGAADDSGLPNDRFFAVRPEGSVSTLKIQRTERGDSAVYLCASSLAANTEAFFGQGTRLTVV.

The chain employs TRBV30 and TRBJ1-2; D is uncertain. V was clipped by 2 bases and J by 4 bases, with 17 bases between them. Germline V gene lookup returns CDR1 GTSNPN and CDR2 SVGIG (reference sequence). The CDR3 consists of 15 residues. As DNA, the CDR3 is TGTGCCTGGAGTCTCGACCGACTCCTTGCCTATGGCTACACCTTC. Translated, it gives CAWSLDRLLAYGYTF.

This clonotype was picked up many times. The J gene is TRBJ1-6, the V gene TRBV20-1, with 9 bases lining up with TRBD1. This CDR3 region has 19 residues. J gave up 0 bases and V 3 bases, and 12 bases lay outside the gene matches. Germline CDR1 reads DFQATT; CDR2 reads SNEGSKA (reference sequence). CDR3 DNA sequence: TGCAGTGCTAGCCGGGACAGGGCTCTCTTCAGCTCCTATAATTCACCCCTCCACTTT. Translated: CSASRDRALFSSYNSPLHF.

The CDR3 DNA sequence: TGTGCCAGCAGTGGACAGGGCCACGGCTACACCTTC. This gives the protein CASSGQGHGYTF. V is TRBV2 and J is TRBJ1-2; 7 bases fit TRBD1. The ends lost 4 bases at V and 8 bases at J; junction bases unmatched: 4. CDR3 length: 12 amino acids. Germline V gene data show CDR1 as SNHLY and CDR2 as FYNNEI.